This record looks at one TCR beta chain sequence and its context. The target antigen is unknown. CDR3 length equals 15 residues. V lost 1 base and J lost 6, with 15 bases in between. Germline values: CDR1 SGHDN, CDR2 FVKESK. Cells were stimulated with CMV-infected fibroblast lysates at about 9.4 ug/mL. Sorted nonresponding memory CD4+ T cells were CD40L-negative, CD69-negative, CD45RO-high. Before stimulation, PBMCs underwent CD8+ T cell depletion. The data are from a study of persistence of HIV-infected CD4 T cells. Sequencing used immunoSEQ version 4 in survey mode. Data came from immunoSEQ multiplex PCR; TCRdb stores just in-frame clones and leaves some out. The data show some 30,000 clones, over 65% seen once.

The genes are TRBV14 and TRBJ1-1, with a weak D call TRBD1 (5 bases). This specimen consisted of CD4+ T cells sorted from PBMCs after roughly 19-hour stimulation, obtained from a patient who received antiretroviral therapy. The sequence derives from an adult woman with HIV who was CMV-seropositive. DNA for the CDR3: TGTGCCAGCAGCCAAGTCCCCTTGACAGCGTCTGAAGCTTTCTTT. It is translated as CASSQVPLTASEAFF.